The entry below gives a single TCR beta chain sequence along with its context. The antigen is undetermined. This entry belongs to a study of PD-L1 blockade in urothelial cancer. Overall study results and limits: Below-median pretreatment blood TCR clonality was associated with improved progression-free and overall survival.

V was clipped by 4 bases and J by 0 bases; unmatched bases: 6. CDR3 length: 16 residues. Germline V lookup: CDR1 SGHRS, CDR2 YFSETQ. Assay used: immunoSEQ multiplex PCR; TCRdb lists only in-frame clones, some missing. The table shows tens of thousands of clones, with 75% to 85% occurring only once. Time point meaning: peripheral blood 6 weeks after treatment start. The genes are TRBV5-1 and TRBJ1-3; 8 nucleotides line up with TRBD1. This specimen was PBMCs, taken around atezolizumab (anti-PD-L1) treatment. This clonotype was obtained from a man between 65 and 85 years old with urothelial cancer. CDR3 residues: CASSQAGTGSGNTIYF. CDR3 coding DNA: TGCGCCAGCAGCCAAGCCGGGACAGGCTCTGGAAACACCATATATTTT.